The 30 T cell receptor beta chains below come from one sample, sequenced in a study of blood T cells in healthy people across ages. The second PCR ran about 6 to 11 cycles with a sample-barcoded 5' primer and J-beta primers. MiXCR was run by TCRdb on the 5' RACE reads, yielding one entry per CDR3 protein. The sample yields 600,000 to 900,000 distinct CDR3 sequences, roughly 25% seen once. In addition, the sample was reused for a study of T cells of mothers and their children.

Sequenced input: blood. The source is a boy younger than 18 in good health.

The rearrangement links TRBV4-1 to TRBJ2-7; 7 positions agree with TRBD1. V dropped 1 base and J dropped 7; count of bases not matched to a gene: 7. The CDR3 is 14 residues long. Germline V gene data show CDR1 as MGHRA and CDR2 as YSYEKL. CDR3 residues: CASSQGPGGKEQYF. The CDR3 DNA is TGCGCCAGCAGCCAAGGTCCAGGGGGAAAAGAGCAGTACTTC.

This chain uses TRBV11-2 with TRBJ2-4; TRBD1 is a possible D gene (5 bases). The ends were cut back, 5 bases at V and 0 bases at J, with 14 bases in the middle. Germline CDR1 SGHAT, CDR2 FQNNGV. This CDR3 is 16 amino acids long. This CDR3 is CASSAAGFLAKNIQYF. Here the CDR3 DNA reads TGTGCCAGCAGCGCCGCAGGGTTTTTAGCCAAAAACATTCAGTACTTC.

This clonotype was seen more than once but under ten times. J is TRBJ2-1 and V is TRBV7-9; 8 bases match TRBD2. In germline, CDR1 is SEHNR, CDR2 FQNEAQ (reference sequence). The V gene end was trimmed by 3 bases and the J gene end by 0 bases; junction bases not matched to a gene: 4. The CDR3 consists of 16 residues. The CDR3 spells CASSFVAGNSYNEQFF. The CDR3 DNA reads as TGTGCCAGCAGCTTCGTAGCGGGGAACTCCTACAATGAGCAGTTCTTC.

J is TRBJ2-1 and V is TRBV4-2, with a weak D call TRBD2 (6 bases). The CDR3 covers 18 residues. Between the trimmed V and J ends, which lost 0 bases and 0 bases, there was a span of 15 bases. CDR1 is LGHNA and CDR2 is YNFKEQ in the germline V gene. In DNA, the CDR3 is TGTGCCAGCAGCCAAGAAGTCGGCGGGGCCAACTCCTACAATGAGCAGTTCTTC. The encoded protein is CASSQEVGGANSYNEQFF.

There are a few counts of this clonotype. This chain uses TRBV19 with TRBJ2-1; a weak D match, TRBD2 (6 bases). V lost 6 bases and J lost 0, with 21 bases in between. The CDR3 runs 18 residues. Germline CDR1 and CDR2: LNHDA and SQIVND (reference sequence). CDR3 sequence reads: CASSFSSPGVNSYNEQFF. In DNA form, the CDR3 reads TGTGCCAGTAGCTTCTCGTCCCCGGGGGTAAACTCCTACAATGAGCAGTTCTTC.

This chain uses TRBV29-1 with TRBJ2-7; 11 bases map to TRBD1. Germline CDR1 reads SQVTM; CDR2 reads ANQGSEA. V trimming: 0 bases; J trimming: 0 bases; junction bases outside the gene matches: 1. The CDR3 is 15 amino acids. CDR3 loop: CSVEDGTGGSYEQYF. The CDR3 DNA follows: TGCAGCGTTGAAGATGGGACAGGGGGCTCCTACGAGCAGTACTTC.

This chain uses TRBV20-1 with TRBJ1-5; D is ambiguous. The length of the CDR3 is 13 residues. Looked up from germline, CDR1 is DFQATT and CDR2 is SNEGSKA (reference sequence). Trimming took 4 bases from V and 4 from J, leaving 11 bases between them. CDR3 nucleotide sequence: TGCAGTGCTAAAAAGGGAGAAAATCAGCCCCAGCATTTT. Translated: CSAKKGENQPQHF.

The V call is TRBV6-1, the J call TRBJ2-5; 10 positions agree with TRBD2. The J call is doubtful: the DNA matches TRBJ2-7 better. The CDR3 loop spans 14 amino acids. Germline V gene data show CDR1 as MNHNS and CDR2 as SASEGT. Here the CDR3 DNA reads TGTGCCAGCAGTGAACTAGCGGGGGTTTACGAGCAGTACTTC. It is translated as CASSELAGVYEQYF.

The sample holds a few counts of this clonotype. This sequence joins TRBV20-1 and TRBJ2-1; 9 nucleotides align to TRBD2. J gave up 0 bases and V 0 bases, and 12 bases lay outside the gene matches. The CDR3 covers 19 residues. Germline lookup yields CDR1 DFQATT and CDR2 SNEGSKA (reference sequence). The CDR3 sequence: CSARDRVVAGARSYNEQFF. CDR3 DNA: TGCAGTGCTAGAGATCGTGTGGTAGCGGGGGCGCGCTCCTACAATGAGCAGTTCTTC.

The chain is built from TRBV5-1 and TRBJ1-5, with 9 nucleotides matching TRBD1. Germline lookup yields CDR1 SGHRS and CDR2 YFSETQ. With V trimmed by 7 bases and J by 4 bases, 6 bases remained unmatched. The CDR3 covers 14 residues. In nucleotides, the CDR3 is TGCGCCAGCTCAATCGACAGGGGGAATCAGCCCCAGCATTTT. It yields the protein CASSIDRGNQPQHF. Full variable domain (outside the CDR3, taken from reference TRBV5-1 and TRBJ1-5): KAGVTQTPRYLIKTRGQQVTLSCSPISGHRSVSWYQQTPGQGLQFLFEYFSETQRNKGNFPGRFSGRQFSNSRSEMNVSTLELGDSALYLCASSIDRGNQPQHFGDGTRLSIL.

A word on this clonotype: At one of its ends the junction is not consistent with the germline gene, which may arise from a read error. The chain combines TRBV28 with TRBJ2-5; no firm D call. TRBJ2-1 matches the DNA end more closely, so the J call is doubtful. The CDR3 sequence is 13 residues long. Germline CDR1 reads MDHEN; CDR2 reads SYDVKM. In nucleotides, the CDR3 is TGTGCCGGCAGTTTTTGGACCGACAATGAGCAGTTCTTC. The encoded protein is CAGSFWTDNEQFF.

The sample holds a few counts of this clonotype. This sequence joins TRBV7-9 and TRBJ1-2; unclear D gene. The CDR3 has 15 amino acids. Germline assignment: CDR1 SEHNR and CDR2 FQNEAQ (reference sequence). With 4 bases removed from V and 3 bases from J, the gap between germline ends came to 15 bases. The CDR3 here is CASSSRSGPYYGYTF. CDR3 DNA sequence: TGTGCCAGCAGCTCCCGCAGTGGGCCTTACTATGGCTACACCTTC.

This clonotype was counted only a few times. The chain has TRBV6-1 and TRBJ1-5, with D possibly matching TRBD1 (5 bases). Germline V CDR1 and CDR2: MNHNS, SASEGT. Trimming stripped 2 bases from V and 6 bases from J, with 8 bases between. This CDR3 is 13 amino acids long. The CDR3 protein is CASSEQGTQPQHF. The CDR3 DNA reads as TGTGCCAGCAGTGAACAGGGTACTCAGCCCCAGCATTTT.

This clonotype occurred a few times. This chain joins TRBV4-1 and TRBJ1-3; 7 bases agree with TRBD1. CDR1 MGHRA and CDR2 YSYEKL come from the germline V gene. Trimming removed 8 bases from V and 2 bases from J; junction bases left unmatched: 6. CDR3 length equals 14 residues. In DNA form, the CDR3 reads TGCGCCAGCGCAGGGGGTGTCACTGGAAACACCATATATTTT. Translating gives CASAGGVTGNTIYF.

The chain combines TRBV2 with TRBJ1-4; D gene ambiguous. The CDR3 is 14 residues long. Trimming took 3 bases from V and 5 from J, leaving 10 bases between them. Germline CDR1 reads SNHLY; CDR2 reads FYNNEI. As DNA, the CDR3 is TGTGCCAGCAGTGAGGCCCTGCGGAATGAAAAACTGTTTTTT. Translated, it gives CASSEALRNEKLFF.

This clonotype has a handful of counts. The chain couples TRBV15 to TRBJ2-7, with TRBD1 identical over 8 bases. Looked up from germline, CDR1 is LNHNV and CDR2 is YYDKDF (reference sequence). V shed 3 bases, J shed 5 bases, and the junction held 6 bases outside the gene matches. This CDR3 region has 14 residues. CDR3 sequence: CATSSVGQGDEQYF. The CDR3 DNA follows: TGTGCCACCAGCAGTGTAGGACAGGGAGACGAGCAGTACTTC.

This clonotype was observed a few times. CDR3 protein: CASSQGQGSWLDIQYF. CDR3 DNA: TGTGCCAGCAGCCAGGGACAGGGATCATGGTTGGACATTCAGTACTTC. The chain is built from TRBV7-9 and TRBJ2-4; 9 bases fit TRBD1. The CDR3 contains 16 residues. The ends lost 5 bases at V and 8 bases at J; junction bases unmatched: 13. Germline V gene sequence: CDR1 SEHNR, CDR2 FQNEAQ (reference sequence).

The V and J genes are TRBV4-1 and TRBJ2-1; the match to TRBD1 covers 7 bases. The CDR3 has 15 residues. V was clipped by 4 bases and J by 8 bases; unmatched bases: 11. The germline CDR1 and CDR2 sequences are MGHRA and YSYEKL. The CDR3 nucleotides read TGCGCCAGCAGCCTCCTAAGAGACAGGGATTATGAGCAGTTCTTC. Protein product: CASSLLRDRDYEQFF.

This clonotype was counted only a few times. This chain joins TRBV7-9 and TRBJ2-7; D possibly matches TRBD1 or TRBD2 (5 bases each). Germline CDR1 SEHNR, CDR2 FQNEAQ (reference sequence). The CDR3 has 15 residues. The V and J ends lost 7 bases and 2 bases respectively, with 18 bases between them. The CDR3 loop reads CASNSPGTETYEQYF. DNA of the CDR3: TGTGCCAGCAACTCCCCGGGGACGGAGACCTACGAGCAGTACTTC.

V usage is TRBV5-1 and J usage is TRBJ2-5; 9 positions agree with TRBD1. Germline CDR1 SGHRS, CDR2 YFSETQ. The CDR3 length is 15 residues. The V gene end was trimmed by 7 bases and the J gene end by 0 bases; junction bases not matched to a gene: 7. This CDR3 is CASGRDRAYQETQYF. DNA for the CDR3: TGCGCCAGCGGTCGGGACAGGGCCTACCAAGAGACCCAGTACTTC.

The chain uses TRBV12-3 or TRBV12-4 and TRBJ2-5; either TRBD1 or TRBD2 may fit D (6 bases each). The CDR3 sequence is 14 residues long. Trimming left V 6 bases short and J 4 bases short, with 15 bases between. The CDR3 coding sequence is TGTGCCAGCAGACCAAATTGGGGGGCAGAGACCCAGTACTTC. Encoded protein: CASRPNWGAETQYF.

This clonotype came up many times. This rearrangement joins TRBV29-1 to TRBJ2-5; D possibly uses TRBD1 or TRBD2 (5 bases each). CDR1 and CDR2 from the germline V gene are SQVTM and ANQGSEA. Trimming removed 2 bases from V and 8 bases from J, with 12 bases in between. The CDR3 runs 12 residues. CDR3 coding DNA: TGCAGCGTTGAATCGGGGCCAGGCACCCAGTACTTC. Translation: CSVESGPGTQYF.

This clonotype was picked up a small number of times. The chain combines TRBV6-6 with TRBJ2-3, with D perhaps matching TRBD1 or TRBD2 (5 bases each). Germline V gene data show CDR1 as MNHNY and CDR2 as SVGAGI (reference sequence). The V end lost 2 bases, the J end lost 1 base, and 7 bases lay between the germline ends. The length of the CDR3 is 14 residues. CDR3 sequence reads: CASSYPGRTDTQYF. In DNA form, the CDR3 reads TGTGCCAGCAGTTACCCGGGGCGCACAGATACGCAGTATTTT.

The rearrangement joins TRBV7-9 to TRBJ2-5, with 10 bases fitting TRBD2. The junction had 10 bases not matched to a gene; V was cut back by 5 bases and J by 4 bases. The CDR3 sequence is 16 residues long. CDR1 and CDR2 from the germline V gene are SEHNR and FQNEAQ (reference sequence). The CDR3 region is CASSGTLAGGRETQYF. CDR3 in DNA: TGTGCCAGCAGCGGTACTTTAGCGGGGGGCCGAGAGACCCAGTACTTC. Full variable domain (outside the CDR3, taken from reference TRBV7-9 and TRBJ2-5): DTGVSQNPRHKITKRGQNVTFRCDPISEHNRLYWYRQTLGQGPEFLTYFQNEAQLEKSRLLSDRFSAERPKGSFSTLEIQRTEQGDSAMYLCASSGTLAGGRETQYFGPGTRLLVL.

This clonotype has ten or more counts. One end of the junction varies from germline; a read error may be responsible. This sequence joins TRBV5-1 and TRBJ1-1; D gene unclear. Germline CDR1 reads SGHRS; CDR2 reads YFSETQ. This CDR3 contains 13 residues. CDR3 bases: TGTGCCAGCAGCCTCAGACAAAACACTGAAGCTTTCTTT. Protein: CASSLRQNTEAFF.

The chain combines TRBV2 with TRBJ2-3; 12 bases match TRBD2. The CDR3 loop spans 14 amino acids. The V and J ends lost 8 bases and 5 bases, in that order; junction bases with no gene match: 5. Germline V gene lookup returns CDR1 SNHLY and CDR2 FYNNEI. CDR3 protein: CASGGLAGRDTQYF. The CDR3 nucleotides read TGTGCCAGCGGAGGACTAGCGGGGAGAGATACGCAGTATTTT.

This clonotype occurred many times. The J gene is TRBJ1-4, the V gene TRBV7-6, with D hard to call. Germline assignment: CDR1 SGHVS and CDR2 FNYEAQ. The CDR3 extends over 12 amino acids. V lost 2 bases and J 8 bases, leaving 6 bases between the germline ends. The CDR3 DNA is TGTGCCAGCAGCTTAAGTCGAGAAAAACTGTTTTTT. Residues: CASSLSREKLFF.

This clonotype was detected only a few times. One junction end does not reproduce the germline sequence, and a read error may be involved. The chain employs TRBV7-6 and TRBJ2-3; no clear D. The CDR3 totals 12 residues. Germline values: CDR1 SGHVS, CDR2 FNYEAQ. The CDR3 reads CASSSSADKQYF. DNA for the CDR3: TGTGCCAGCAGCTCGTCGGCAGATAAGCAGTATTTT.

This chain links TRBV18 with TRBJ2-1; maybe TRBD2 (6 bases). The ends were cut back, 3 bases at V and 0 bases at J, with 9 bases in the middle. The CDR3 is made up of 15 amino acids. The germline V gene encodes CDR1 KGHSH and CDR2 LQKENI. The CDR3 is CASSPEGLSYNEQFF. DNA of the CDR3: TGTGCCAGCTCACCGGAGGGCCTCTCCTACAATGAGCAGTTCTTC.

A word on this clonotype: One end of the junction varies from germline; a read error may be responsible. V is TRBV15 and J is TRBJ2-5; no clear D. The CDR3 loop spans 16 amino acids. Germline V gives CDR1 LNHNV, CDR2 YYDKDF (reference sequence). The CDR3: CATGREVAAPGETQYF. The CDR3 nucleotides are TGTGCCACCGGCAGAGAGGTGGCGGCTCCCGGGGAGACCCAGTACTTC.